Only a few counts were recorded for the clone carrying this TCR beta chain. The CDR3 is 17 residues long. The germline V gene encodes CDR1 SGHDN and CDR2 FVKESK. Trimming pared 1 base from V and 2 bases from J, leaving 18 bases between. TCRdb reprocessed the 5' RACE reads via MiXCR and lists one record per CDR3 protein. The table shows 200,000 or so distinct CDR3 sequences, with roughly 15% occurring only once. The data stem from a study of identical twins. The data were also submitted as part of a second study, on T cells expressing NK-cell markers. In that study: Where a handful of donors were concerned, these clonotypes also led the CD3+CD56-NKG2C+ fraction.

Material for sequencing was CD8+ T cells sorted from blood. The chain uses TRBV14 and TRBJ2-7, with D possibly called TRBD1 or TRBD2 (5 bases each). The sequence came from a woman aged 18-29 years in good health. The CDR3 sequence: CASSQGPPGRAAYEQYF. The CDR3 DNA sequence: TGTGCCAGCAGCCAAGGGCCCCCGGGGCGGGCCGCCTACGAGCAGTACTTC.